These 31 T cell receptor beta chains were all obtained from the same sample, sequenced in a study of T cell responses to AZD1222 COVID-19 vaccine (dated by TCRdb to 2020 to 2023). The time point label on this specimen signifies: baseline before first vaccination. Library preparation used the immunoSEQ multiplex PCR assay. In its TCRdb copy, this immuneACCESS table keeps in-frame sequences only and misses some clones. Where compared with another copy, unresolved V genes explain less than half of these, and the others have no known cause. This sample comprises 150,000 to 200,000 clones, 90% to 95% of them detected only once. The ten largest clones capture about 9.2% of the sample. Sequences were derived from peripheral blood, sampled on day 0 of AZD1222 vaccination. The receptor set was obtained from an adult in good health.

The rearrangement joins TRBV4-1 to TRBJ2-3, with a weak D call TRBD1 (5 bases). The V and J ends lost 2 bases and 4 bases respectively, with 10 bases between them. This CDR3 comprises 14 residues. From germline, CDR1 is MGHRA and CDR2 YSYEKL. Written as DNA, the CDR3 is TGCGCCAGCAGCCAACAACTGGGGCCAGATACGCAGTATTTT. It yields the protein CASSQQLGPDTQYF.

This sequence joins TRBV6-5 and TRBJ2-1; the D gene could be TRBD1 or TRBD2 (5 bases each). CDR3 length: 13 amino acids. The V gene lost 6 bases and the J gene lost 6 bases, with 12 bases spanning the gap. From germline, CDR1 is MNHEY and CDR2 SVGAGI. This CDR3 reads CASSPRGGNEQFF. For the CDR3, the DNA is TGTGCCAGCAGCCCGCGTGGGGGCAATGAGCAGTTCTTC.

The J gene is TRBJ1-6, the V gene TRBV28; D possibly corresponds to TRBD1 (6 bases). CDR1 and CDR2 from the germline V gene are MDHEN and SYDVKM. There are 13 residues in the CDR3. With 7 bases removed from V and 7 bases from J, the gap between germline ends came to 11 bases. The CDR3 DNA follows: TGTGCCAGCACGGGGGGGGCGAATTCACCCCTCCACTTT. Translation gives CASTGGANSPLHF.

V is TRBV5-1 and J is TRBJ1-2; D is possibly TRBD1 (5 bases). V was cut by 3 bases and J by 5 bases, with 11 bases left in between. Germline CDR1 is SGHRS and CDR2 is YFSETQ. The CDR3 covers 13 residues. CDR3 protein: CASSYLQGYGYTF. The CDR3 nucleotides are TGCGCCAGCAGCTACCTCCAGGGTTATGGCTACACCTTC.

The chain employs TRBV5-4 and TRBJ2-7; tentatively, D is TRBD1 or TRBD2 (5 bases each). The V end lost 3 bases, the J end lost 0 bases, and 16 bases lay between the germline ends. The CDR3 consists of 16 residues. Germline V gene sequence: CDR1 SGHNT, CDR2 YYREEE (reference sequence). The CDR3 sequence is CASSSVGTADSYEQYF. The DNA of the CDR3 is TGTGCCAGCAGCTCCGTCGGGACGGCGGACTCCTACGAGCAGTACTTC.

The chain recombines TRBV6-4 with TRBJ1-1, with unresolved D. CDR1 is MRHNA, CDR2 SNTAGT, per germline. The ends were cut back, 5 bases at V and 4 bases at J, with 17 bases in the middle. This CDR3 region has 15 residues. The CDR3 sequence is CASSNLPGGGTEAFF. The CDR3, as DNA: TGTGCCAGCAGTAACCTTCCTGGCGGTGGCACTGAAGCTTTCTTT.

The gene calls are TRBV27 and TRBJ2-3; TRBD1 might be the D (6 bases). The CDR3 is made up of 17 amino acids. With 1 base removed from V and 3 bases from J, the gap between germline ends came to 17 bases. From germline, CDR1 is MNHEY and CDR2 SMNVEV (reference sequence). The CDR3 DNA reads TGTGCCAGCAGTTTATATCAGGGGTCGGTAGGGACAGATACGCAGTATTTT. This gives the protein CASSLYQGSVGTDTQYF.

V gene TRBV15 combines with J gene TRBJ1-6, with no clear D. Germline assignment: CDR1 LNHNV and CDR2 YYDKDF (reference sequence). Trimming left V 1 base short and J 6 bases short, with 13 bases between. The CDR3 has 16 amino acids. The CDR3 DNA reads TGTGCCACCAGCAGAGGTGCAGAGTGGGGTAATTCACCCCTCCACTTT. Translation gives CATSRGAEWGNSPLHF.

The chain links TRBV5-5 to TRBJ2-7; unclear D gene. With 4 bases removed from V and 3 bases from J, the gap between germline ends came to 8 bases. The CDR3 contains 12 residues. Germline lookup yields CDR1 SGHKS and CDR2 YYEKEE (reference sequence). CDR3 protein: CASSGPFYEQYF. The DNA for the CDR3 is TGTGCCAGCAGCGGTCCATTCTACGAGCAGTACTTC.

This clone was counted once. V and J are TRBV27 and TRBJ2-7; a possible D gene is TRBD1 (5 bases). V was shortened by 3 bases and J by 2 bases, with 11 bases between the two germline ends. CDR3 length: 14 amino acids. Germline CDR1 is MNHEY and CDR2 is SMNVEV (reference sequence). The CDR3: CASSFRVGAYEQYF. In DNA form, the CDR3 reads TGTGCCAGCAGTTTCAGGGTAGGGGCCTACGAGCAGTACTTC.

The chain couples TRBV5-1 to TRBJ1-5; tentatively, D is TRBD1 (5 bases). The CDR3 covers 14 residues. Germline V CDR1 and CDR2: SGHRS, YFSETQ. The V end lost 5 bases, the J end lost 11 bases, and 20 bases lay between the germline ends. The CDR3 here is CASRVGPGAPAQHF. CDR3 nucleotides: TGCGCCAGCAGGGTGGGGCCCGGGGCCCCAGCCCAGCATTTT.

Here the CDR3 reads CASSLTGTGGAPLHF. In nucleotides, the CDR3 is TGTGCCAGCAGCCTGACAGGGACCGGGGGTGCACCCCTCCACTTT. The chain couples TRBV5-6 to TRBJ1-6; TRBD1 matches at 7 bases. Per germline, CDR1 SGHDT and CDR2 YYEEEE. The V and J ends lost 4 bases and 11 bases, in that order; junction bases with no gene match: 12. This CDR3 comprises 15 residues.

The J gene is TRBJ2-1, the V gene TRBV25-1; unclear D gene. This CDR3 is built from 15 residues. V was trimmed by 3 bases and J by 0 bases, leaving 9 bases between them. In germline, CDR1 is MGHDK, CDR2 SYGVNS. The CDR3 DNA follows: TGTGCCAGCAGTGACTTATATAGCTCCTACAATGAGCAGTTCTTC. It translates to CASSDLYSSYNEQFF.

This chain uses TRBV28 with TRBJ2-1; 7 bases fit TRBD2. This CDR3 has 12 amino acids. CDR1 MDHEN and CDR2 SYDVKM come from the germline V gene. V lost 3 bases, J lost 12 bases, and 5 bases stayed unmatched. CDR3 nucleotide sequence: TGTGCCAGCAGTTTTCGTGGGGGGGGGCAGTTCTTC. It translates to CASSFRGGGQFF.

This clone has a single count. The chain employs TRBV6-5 and TRBJ2-7, with 10 bases that match TRBD1. Germline-derived CDR1 and CDR2 are MNHEY and SVGAGI. The CDR3 sequence is 15 residues long. The J segment lost 3 bases and the V segment lost 4 bases, leaving 6 bases of the junction unmatched. This CDR3 reads CASSSPGTGVYEQYF. DNA of the CDR3: TGTGCCAGCAGTTCCCCCGGGACAGGGGTCTACGAGCAGTACTTC.

The chain joins TRBV19 to TRBJ1-1; D unclear. There are 16 residues in the CDR3. Germline V gene lookup returns CDR1 LNHDA and CDR2 SQIVND (reference sequence). V lost 5 bases, J lost 0 bases, and 16 bases lay in between. CDR3 sequence: CASSVSSAAMNTEAFF. The CDR3 DNA follows: TGTGCCAGTAGTGTGAGTTCAGCGGCAATGAACACTGAAGCTTTCTTT.

This rearrangement joins TRBV5-5 to TRBJ1-4; 12 nucleotides align to TRBD1. Germline V gene data show CDR1 as SGHKS and CDR2 as YYEKEE (reference sequence). The CDR3 covers 19 residues. Trimming at V came to 4 bases and at J to 3 bases, leaving 13 bases not matched to a gene. The CDR3, as DNA: TGTGCCAGCAGCGTTCGGCCGGGACAGGGGGCTGGGGCTAATGAAAAACTGTTTTTT. Protein product: CASSVRPGQGAGANEKLFF.

The chain couples TRBV30 to TRBJ2-1; D is perhaps TRBD2 (5 bases). This CDR3 comprises 16 residues. Germline V gives CDR1 GTSNPN, CDR2 SVGIG (reference sequence). Trimming left V 0 bases short and J 2 bases short, with 14 bases between. CDR3 sequence (DNA): TGTGCCTGGAGTGTTCAGGTCGGGAATACCTACAATGAGCAGTTCTTC. This encodes CAWSVQVGNTYNEQFF. Full variable domain (remainder filled in from reference TRBV30 and TRBJ2-1): SQTIHQWPATLVQPVGSPLSLECTVEGTSNPNLYWYRQAAGRGLQLLFYSVGIGQISSEVPQNLSASRPQDRQFILSSKKLLLSDSGFYLCAWSVQVGNTYNEQFFGPGTRLTVL.

This clone was recorded once. This sequence joins TRBV7-8 and TRBJ2-5; D gene uncertain. Deletions cut 1 base from V and 4 bases from J, with 1 base between. Germline V lookup: CDR1 SGHVS, CDR2 FQNEAQ. This CDR3 contains 11 residues. The CDR3 nucleotides are TGTGCCAGCAGCTTAGTAGAGACCCAGTACTTC. It codes for CASSLVETQYF.

This clone is a singleton in its sample. The rearrangement links TRBV6-6 to TRBJ2-1, with TRBD2 as a possible D gene (6 bases). This CDR3 is 13 amino acids long. CDR1 and CDR2 (germline): MNHNY, SVGAGI (reference sequence). The V gene lost 4 bases and the J gene lost 7 bases, with 11 bases spanning the gap. CDR3 nucleotide sequence: TGTGCCAGCAGTTCGGGACTGACTAATGAGCAGTTCTTC. Amino acids: CASSSGLTNEQFF.

The V gene is TRBV2, the J gene TRBJ1-5; no clear D. CDR1 is SNHLY, CDR2 FYNNEI, per germline. V dropped 3 bases and J dropped 1 base, with 7 bases sitting between them. The CDR3 covers 14 residues. CDR3 sequence (DNA): TGTGCCAGCAGTGACAGCCTGAGCAATCAGCCCCAGCATTTT. Encoded protein: CASSDSLSNQPQHF. Full variable domain (rest looked up from reference TRBV2 and TRBJ1-5): EPEVTQTPSHQVTQMGQEVILRCVPISNHLYFYWYRQILGQKVEFLVSFYNNEISEKSEIFDDQFSVERPDGSNFTLKIRSTKLEDSAMYFCASSDSLSNQPQHFGDGTRLSIL.

This chain uses TRBV19 with TRBJ1-1; TRBD1 aligns across 10 bases. CDR1 and CDR2 from the germline V gene are LNHDA and SQIVND (reference sequence). This CDR3 region has 16 residues. V dropped 1 base and J dropped 6; count of bases not matched to a gene: 8. In DNA form, the CDR3 reads TGTGCCAGTAGTATAGGACAGGGGGCGAGGCTGGCTGAAGCTTTCTTT. This codes for CASSIGQGARLAEAFF. Filled out from reference TRBV19 and TRBJ1-1, the complete variable domain reads DGGITQSPKYLFRKEGQNVTLSCEQNLNHDAMYWYRQDPGQGLRLIYYSQIVNDFQKGDIAEGYSVSREKKESFPLTVTSAQKNPTAFYLCASSIGQGARLAEAFFGQGTRLTVV.

The chain couples TRBV21-1 to TRBJ1-3. TRBV21-1 corresponds to a pseudogene. The CDR3 length is 18 residues. In nucleotides, the CDR3 is TGTGCCAGCAGCAAAGTGATGGTGATCTGTTCGGCTGGAAACACCATATATTTT. This sequence encodes CASSKVMVICSAGNTIYF.

The V call is TRBV4-3, the J call TRBJ2-2; TRBD1 or TRBD2 may be the D gene (5 bases each). CDR3 length: 15 amino acids. In germline, CDR1 is LGHNA, CDR2 YSLEER. V dropped 0 bases and J dropped 4 bases, with 9 bases sitting between them. The CDR3 protein is CASSQDPGTTGELFF. DNA of the CDR3: TGCGCCAGCAGCCAAGATCCGGGGACCACCGGGGAGCTGTTTTTT.

This clone occurred once. The CDR3 region has the DNA TGTGCCAGCAGCTTACAGGGGTTTGAAAACATTCAGTACTTC. This gives the protein CASSLQGFENIQYF. J is TRBJ2-4 and V is TRBV13; D perhaps matches TRBD1 (6 bases). The CDR3 covers 14 residues. The germline gives CDR1 PRHDT, CDR2 FYEKMQ (reference sequence). V lost 2 bases and J 5 bases, leaving 10 bases between the germline ends.

This clone appeared a few times. The rearrangement uses TRBV28 and TRBJ2-2; unclear D gene. The CDR3 extends over 14 amino acids. Germline V gene data show CDR1 as MDHEN and CDR2 as SYDVKM. Trimming pared 3 bases from V and 0 bases from J, leaving 5 bases between. The CDR3 loop is CASSFTANTGELFF. DNA of the CDR3: TGTGCCAGCAGTTTTACAGCGAACACCGGGGAGCTGTTTTTT.

V is TRBV28 and J is TRBJ2-7; D gene ambiguous. V was clipped by 8 bases and J by 3 bases, with 5 bases between them. Germline V gene lookup returns CDR1 MDHEN and CDR2 SYDVKM. CDR3 length: 10 amino acids. The CDR3 loop is CASGYYEQYF. CDR3 DNA: TGTGCCAGCGGTTACTACGAGCAGTACTTC.

This clone was detected once. V gene TRBV28 combines with J gene TRBJ1-5; D gene uncertain. Germline lookup yields CDR1 MDHEN and CDR2 SYDVKM. The V gene lost 4 bases and the J gene lost 5 bases, with 24 bases spanning the gap. The CDR3 contains 18 residues. The CDR3 region has the DNA TGTGCCAGCAGTTCCTACATGCGAGTCACAGTCCGAGATCAGCCCCAGCATTTT. This sequence encodes CASSSYMRVTVRDQPQHF.

The V gene is TRBV6-6, the J gene TRBJ2-4; TRBD1 is a possible D gene (7 bases). The CDR3 is 16 amino acids. V was trimmed by 2 bases and J by 1 base, leaving 12 bases between them. The germline CDR1 and CDR2 sequences are MNHNY and SVGAGI (reference sequence). CDR3: CASSYPQGRAKNIQYF. CDR3 sequence (DNA): TGTGCCAGCAGTTACCCACAGGGGAGGGCCAAAAACATTCAGTACTTC.

This sequence joins TRBV27 and TRBJ1-5; 8 bases are shared with TRBD1. CDR1 is MNHEY and CDR2 is SMNVEV in the germline V gene (reference sequence). The V gene end was trimmed by 8 bases and the J gene end by 2 bases; junction bases not matched to a gene: 8. The CDR3 spans 15 residues. The CDR3 nucleotides read TGTGCCAGCGGATTCCCGACAGGGGGCAATCAGCCCCAGCATTTT. This codes for CASGFPTGGNQPQHF.

The chain joins TRBV30 to TRBJ1-5; D remains ambiguous. The CDR3 is 14 amino acids. Per the germline V gene, CDR1 is GTSNPN and CDR2 is SVGIG (reference sequence). V was pared by 0 bases and J by 4 bases, with 10 bases between. CDR3 bases: TGTGCCTGGAGTGTACCTGAACAGAATCAGCCCCAGCATTTT. Translating gives CAWSVPEQNQPQHF.